A selection of T cell receptor beta chains follows, all from one sample in a study of PD-1 blockade in classical Hodgkin lymphoma. Assay: immunoSEQ multiplex PCR; the TCRdb copy retains only in-frame clones and omits some. Among approximately 99,000 clones, roughly 76% were seen once, and the ten largest hold approximately 15%. Material: peripheral blood mononuclear cells (PBMCs), obtained before the second cycle of nivolumab. These receptor sequences come from a human donor with classical Hodgkin lymphoma. The CDR3 runs from the conserved cysteine through the conserved F or W. D genes are given only for firm matches. Size tells how often a clone was seen (once, few, many) or the class of an expanded clone, and some rows leave it out.

V gene: TRBV7-9; clone size: .; D gene: TRBD1; CDR3 length: 14; J gene: TRBJ2-7; CDR3 DNA: TGTGCCAGCAGCTTCCGGGACAGGTCCTACGAGCAGTACTTC; CDR3 protein: CASSFRDRSYEQYF
V gene: TRBV10-2; clone size: .; D gene: TRBD2; CDR3 length: 15; J gene: TRBJ2-1; CDR3 DNA: TGCGCCAGCAGTACCACTAGCGGGAGGACTGGTGAGCAGTTCTTC; CDR3 protein: CASSTTSGRTGEQFF
V gene: TRBV5-1; clone size: once; D gene: TRBD2; CDR3 length: 14; J gene: TRBJ2-1; CDR3 DNA: TGCGCCAGCAGTCAGCGGGGCTCCTACAATGAGCAGTTCTTC; CDR3 protein: CASSQRGSYNEQFF
V gene: TRBV27; clone size: .; D gene: TRBD2; CDR3 length: 17; J gene: TRBJ2-1; CDR3 DNA: TGTGCCAGCAGTTTAAGACTAGCGGGAGGGCCGGGCAATGAGCAGTTCTTC; CDR3 protein: CASSLRLAGGPGNEQFF
V gene: TRBV10-3; clone size: .; D gene: .; CDR3 length: 14; J gene: TRBJ1-1; CDR3 DNA: TGCGCCATCAAGGAACGACAGCAATCCACTGAAGCTTTCTTT; CDR3 protein: CAIKERQQSTEAFF
V gene: TRBV19; clone size: .; D gene: .; CDR3 length: 14; J gene: TRBJ2-1; CDR3 DNA: TGTGCCAGTAGCCCCAGCGCGCGGCTTCATGAGCAGTTCTTC; CDR3 protein: CASSPSARLHEQFF
V gene: TRBV19; clone size: .; D gene: TRBD2; CDR3 length: 16; J gene: TRBJ2-7; CDR3 DNA: TGTGCCAGTAGTGCTCCCGGGACTAGCGGGAGCGTCGAGCAGTACTTC; CDR3 protein: CASSAPGTSGSVEQYF
V gene: TRBV30; clone size: .; D gene: .; CDR3 length: 13; J gene: TRBJ1-3; CDR3 DNA: TGTGCCTGGAGCTCCTCGGGTGGAAACACCATATATTTT; CDR3 protein: CAWSSSGGNTIYF
V gene: TRBV18; clone size: .; D gene: .; CDR3 length: 17; J gene: TRBJ1-5; CDR3 DNA: TGTGCCAGCTCACCATTCGGACAAACTTGGGGCAATCAGCCCCAGCATTTT; CDR3 protein: CASSPFGQTWGNQPQHF
V gene: TRBV10-2; clone size: once; D gene: TRBD2; CDR3 length: 12; J gene: TRBJ2-5; CDR3 DNA: TGCGCCAGCAAATCCCCGGGGGGGACCCAGTACTTC; CDR3 protein: CASKSPGGTQYF
V gene: TRBV21-1; clone size: .; D gene: .; CDR3 length: 15; J gene: TRBJ2-7; CDR3 DNA: TGTGCCAGCAGCCCCCGGGACAGGGGGCGGTACGAGCAGTACTTC; CDR3 protein: CASSPRDRGRYEQYF
V gene: TRBV5-1; clone size: few; D gene: .; CDR3 length: 14; J gene: TRBJ2-2; CDR3 DNA: TGCGCCAGCAGCTTGGAAAGGATTCCCGGGGAGCTGTTTTTT; CDR3 protein: CASSLERIPGELFF
V gene: TRBV5-1; clone size: .; D gene: .; CDR3 length: 14; J gene: TRBJ1-2; CDR3 DNA: TGCGCCAGCAGCAGCCCGGGGAGGAGCTATGGCTACACCTTC; CDR3 protein: CASSSPGRSYGYTF
V gene: TRBV4-2; clone size: once; D gene: TRBD2; CDR3 length: 16; J gene: TRBJ2-1; CDR3 DNA: TGTGCCAGCAGCCAAGGGGATAGCGGGAGGTTCAATGAGCAGTTCTTC; CDR3 protein: CASSQGDSGRFNEQFF
V gene: TRBV7-2; clone size: few; D gene: TRBD2; CDR3 length: 16; J gene: TRBJ2-5; CDR3 DNA: TGTGCCAGCAGCTTAGATAGCGGGAGCGGACAAGAGACCCAGTACTTC; CDR3 protein: CASSLDSGSGQETQYF
V gene: TRBV9; clone size: few; D gene: .; CDR3 length: 14; J gene: TRBJ2-1; CDR3 DNA: TGTGCCAGCAGCGCCAGAGCGGAGTACAATGAGCAGTTCTTC; CDR3 protein: CASSARAEYNEQFF
V gene: TRBV4-3; clone size: .; D gene: .; CDR3 length: 13; J gene: TRBJ2-1; CDR3 DNA: TGCGCCAGCAGCCAAGTTCTATCGCGTGAGCAGTTCTTC; CDR3 protein: CASSQVLSREQFF
V gene: TRBV19; clone size: .; D gene: .; CDR3 length: 13; J gene: TRBJ2-6; CDR3 DNA: TGTGCCAGTAGTCCCGACCCCCTGGGCGTCCTGACTTTC; CDR3 protein: CASSPDPLGVLTF
V gene: TRBV28; clone size: .; D gene: TRBD2; CDR3 length: 17; J gene: TRBJ2-3; CDR3 DNA: TGTGCCAGCAGTTTTAGCGGTAGGGGGACTAGAACAGATACGCAGTATTTT; CDR3 protein: CASSFSGRGTRTDTQYF
V gene: TRBV5-4; clone size: .; D gene: .; CDR3 length: 13; J gene: TRBJ2-1; CDR3 DNA: TGTGCCAGCAGCTTCACCCCCGAGCGTGAGCAGTTCTTC; CDR3 protein: CASSFTPEREQFF
V gene: TRBV5-5; clone size: few; D gene: .; CDR3 length: 12; J gene: TRBJ2-7; CDR3 DNA: TGTGCCAGCAGCTTGGTTAGTGGAGAGCAGTACTTC; CDR3 protein: CASSLVSGEQYF
V gene: TRBV6-4; clone size: .; D gene: .; CDR3 length: 14; J gene: TRBJ2-5; CDR3 DNA: TGTGCCAGCAGTGACATGCAGGGGCGGGAGACCCAGTACTTC; CDR3 protein: CASSDMQGRETQYF
V gene: TRBV6-1; clone size: .; D gene: .; CDR3 length: 15; J gene: TRBJ2-1; CDR3 DNA: TGTGCCAGCAGTCACAGGGAGGGGGTTTCCAATGAGCAGTTCTTC; CDR3 protein: CASSHREGVSNEQFF
V gene: TRBV28; clone size: .; D gene: .; CDR3 length: 15; J gene: TRBJ1-5; CDR3 DNA: TGTGCCAGCAGTTTGGTGGGAAGTGGCAATCAGCCCCAGCATTTT; CDR3 protein: CASSLVGSGNQPQHF
V gene: TRBV2; clone size: many; D gene: TRBD1; CDR3 length: 15; J gene: TRBJ1-4; CDR3 DNA: TGTGCCAGCAGGGGCCCCGGGACAGGGAGTGAAAAACTGTTTTTT; CDR3 protein: CASRGPGTGSEKLFF
V gene: TRBV5-1; clone size: .; D gene: .; CDR3 length: 15; J gene: TRBJ2-7; CDR3 DNA: TGCGCCAGCAGCTCTGGCCGGGACACGGCCGACGAGCAGTACTTC; CDR3 protein: CASSSGRDTADEQYF
V gene: TRBV28; clone size: .; D gene: .; CDR3 length: 13; J gene: TRBJ1-2; CDR3 DNA: TGTGCCAGCAGTACGACCCCGCTTAACGGCTACACCTTC; CDR3 protein: CASSTTPLNGYTF
V gene: TRBV7-2; clone size: .; D gene: TRBD1; CDR3 length: 17; J gene: TRBJ1-1; CDR3 DNA: TGTGCCAGCAGCTTACCGGGACAGGTCGGTAGGGACACTGAAGCTTTCTTT; CDR3 protein: CASSLPGQVGRDTEAFF
V gene: TRBV10-3; clone size: once; D gene: .; CDR3 length: 14; J gene: TRBJ2-2; CDR3 DNA: TGTGCCATCAGGGATGGACAGGGAGGGGCGGAGCTGTTTTTT; CDR3 protein: CAIRDGQGGAELFF
V gene: TRBV19; clone size: few; D gene: TRBD1; CDR3 length: 14; J gene: TRBJ2-7; CDR3 DNA: TGTGCCAGTAATTCCGGGACAGGAGGTCTCGAGCAGTACTTC; CDR3 protein: CASNSGTGGLEQYF
V gene: TRBV5-6; clone size: .; D gene: .; CDR3 length: 17; J gene: TRBJ2-5; CDR3 DNA: TGTGCCAGCAGCTTGGGGGGGCTAGGCACTATTCAAGAGACCCAGTACTTC; CDR3 protein: CASSLGGLGTIQETQYF
V gene: TRBV7-6; clone size: .; D gene: .; CDR3 length: 14; J gene: TRBJ2-3; CDR3 DNA: TGTGCCAGCAGCCCAGGATGGACTGGAGATACGCAGTATTTT; CDR3 protein: CASSPGWTGDTQYF
V gene: TRBV9; clone size: .; D gene: .; CDR3 length: 14; J gene: TRBJ1-2; CDR3 DNA: TGTGCCAGCAGCTTTGCTCCCGGGCCGTCGGGCTACACCTTC; CDR3 protein: CASSFAPGPSGYTF
V gene: TRBV5-1; clone size: .; D gene: .; CDR3 length: 12; J gene: TRBJ2-1; CDR3 DNA: TGCGCCAGCAGCGTGGAGGGGGCAGAGCAGTTCTTC; CDR3 protein: CASSVEGAEQFF
V gene: TRBV5-1; clone size: .; D gene: .; CDR3 length: 15; J gene: TRBJ1-2; CDR3 DNA: TGCGCCAGCAGCTTTGGGGGGATGGCTAACTATGGCTACACCTTC; CDR3 protein: CASSFGGMANYGYTF
V gene: TRBV11-1; clone size: .; D gene: .; CDR3 length: 14; J gene: TRBJ2-1; CDR3 DNA: TGTGCCAGCAGCCCACGGACCGACGCTGATGAGCAGTTCTTC; CDR3 protein: CASSPRTDADEQFF
V gene: TRBV29-1; clone size: .; D gene: TRBD2; CDR3 length: 15; J gene: TRBJ2-5; CDR3 DNA: TGCAGCGTGGCCGGGACTAGCGGGAGGGGGGAGACCCAGTACTTC; CDR3 protein: CSVAGTSGRGETQYF
V gene: TRBV19; clone size: .; D gene: .; CDR3 length: 14; J gene: TRBJ1-2; CDR3 DNA: TGTGCCAGTAGTTGGGCAGGGGAAAACTATGGCTACACCTTC; CDR3 protein: CASSWAGENYGYTF